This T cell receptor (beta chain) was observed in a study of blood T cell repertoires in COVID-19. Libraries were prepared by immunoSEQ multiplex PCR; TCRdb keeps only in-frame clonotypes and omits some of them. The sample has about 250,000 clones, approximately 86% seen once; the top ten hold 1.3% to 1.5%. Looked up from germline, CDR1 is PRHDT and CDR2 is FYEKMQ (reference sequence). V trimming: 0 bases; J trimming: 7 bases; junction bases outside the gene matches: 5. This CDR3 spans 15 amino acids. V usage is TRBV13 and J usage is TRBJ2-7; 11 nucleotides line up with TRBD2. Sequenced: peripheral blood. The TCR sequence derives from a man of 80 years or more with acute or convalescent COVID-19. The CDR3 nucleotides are TGTGCCAGCAGCTTAGGACTAGCGGGAGTTTATGAGCAGTACTTC. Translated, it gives CASSLGLAGVYEQYF.